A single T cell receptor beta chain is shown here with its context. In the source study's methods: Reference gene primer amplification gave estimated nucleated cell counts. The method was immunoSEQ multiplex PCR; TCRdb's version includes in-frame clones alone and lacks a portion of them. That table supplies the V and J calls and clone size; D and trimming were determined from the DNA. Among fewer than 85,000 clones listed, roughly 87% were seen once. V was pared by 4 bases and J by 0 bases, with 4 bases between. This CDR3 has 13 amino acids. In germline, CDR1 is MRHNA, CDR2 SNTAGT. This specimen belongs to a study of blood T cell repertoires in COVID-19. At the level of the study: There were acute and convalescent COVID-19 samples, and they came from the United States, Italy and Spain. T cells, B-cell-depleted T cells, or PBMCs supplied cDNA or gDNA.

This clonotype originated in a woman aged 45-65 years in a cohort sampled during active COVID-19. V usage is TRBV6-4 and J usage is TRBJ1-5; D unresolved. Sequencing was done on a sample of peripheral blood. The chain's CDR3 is CASSVDSNQPQHF. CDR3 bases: TGTGCCAGCAGTGTAGATAGCAATCAGCCCCAGCATTTT.